The 5 T cell receptor beta chains presented below share a single source sample, sequenced in a study of CD8 T cells in ankylosing spondylitis. Findings and caveats of the study: Apparently characteristic of ankylosing spondylitis blood was a TCR beta motif (roughly eight highly homologous variants).

The antigens these receptors bind are not known. TCRdb processed the 5' RACE reads anew with MiXCR; each CDR3 protein has one entry. The repertoire includes 750,000 to 850,000 distinct CDR3 sequences, approximately 10% of them detected once, and under 0.6% sits in the top ten. Material: blood, either unsorted or a sorted T cell fraction (not recorded which). All receptors come from a male donor with ankylosing spondylitis.

This clonotype was detected a few times. The chain combines TRBV19 with TRBJ2-1; 7 bases line up with TRBD2. The V segment lost 3 bases and the J segment 5 bases; nucleotides outside the gene matches: 1. CDR3 length equals 13 residues. Per the germline V gene, CDR1 is LNHDA and CDR2 is SQIVND (reference sequence). The CDR3 DNA follows: TGTGCCAGTAGTATCAGCGGGAACAATGAGCAGTTCTTC. Protein product: CASSISGNNEQFF. The whole variable domain, filled in from reference TRBV19 and TRBJ2-1, reads DGGITQSPKYLFRKEGQNVTLSCEQNLNHDAMYWYRQDPGQGLRLIYYSQIVNDFQKGDIAEGYSVSREKKESFPLTVTSAQKNPTAFYLCASSISGNNEQFFGPGTRLTVL.

The chain carries TRBV27 and TRBJ2-3; D unclear. This CDR3 has 14 amino acids. Trimming stripped 6 bases from V and 3 bases from J, with 13 bases between. From germline, CDR1 is MNHEY and CDR2 SMNVEV (reference sequence). CDR3 in amino acids: CASRPGPGTDTQYF. CDR3 in DNA: TGTGCCAGCAGACCGGGTCCTGGGACAGATACGCAGTATTTT.

This chain uses TRBV20-1 with TRBJ2-1; 9 positions agree with TRBD2. The V gene end was trimmed by 5 bases and the J gene end by 4 bases; junction bases not matched to a gene: 9. This CDR3 spans 15 amino acids. Germline CDR1 is DFQATT and CDR2 is SNEGSKA (reference sequence). The CDR3 sequence: CSAEGAGGHYNEQFF. The CDR3 DNA reads as TGCAGTGCTGAGGGAGCGGGGGGCCATTACAATGAGCAGTTCTTC.

CDR3 in amino acids: CSAPDRARGQPQHF. In DNA, the CDR3 is TGCAGTGCTCCTGACAGGGCCCGAGGCCAGCCCCAGCATTTT. This chain connects TRBV20-1 to TRBJ1-5; 7 bases align to TRBD1. This CDR3 region has 14 residues. Germline values: CDR1 DFQATT, CDR2 SNEGSKA (reference sequence). V dropped 5 bases and J dropped 7; count of bases not matched to a gene: 11.

The sample holds many counts of this clonotype. This sequence joins TRBV29-1 and TRBJ1-1; TRBD1 aligns across 10 bases. Per the germline V gene, CDR1 is SQVTM and CDR2 is ANQGSEA. J was trimmed by 7 bases and V by 4 bases; bases with no gene match: 3. The CDR3 consists of 12 residues. For the CDR3, the DNA is TGCAGCGTTGTGGGACAGGGGAATGAAGCTTTCTTT. It specifies CSVVGQGNEAFF.